This TCR beta chain was documented in a study of T cells in Graves' hyperthyroidism and ophthalmopathy. Looked up from germline, CDR1 is MGHRA and CDR2 is YSYEKL. The CDR3 is 13 amino acids. The germline V and J ends were trimmed by 2 bases and 8 bases, with 9 bases remaining between them. Amplification of TCR beta CDR3 regions used RNA as the template. The TCR CDR3 first-round RT-PCR relied on the HTBI primer set. TCRdb ran MiXCR on the multiplex PCR reads and lists one entry per CDR3 protein. The sample shows 650,000 to 850,000 distinct CDR3 sequences, around a sixth of them seen only once. Exclusion of a patient resulted from uncontrolled infection, other autoimmune disease, pregnancy or lactation. The blood sample predates any ophthalmopathy symptoms, coming from first hyperthyroidism diagnosis.

The receptor was derived from a woman aged 45-60 years with Graves' hyperthyroidism that later progressed to Graves' ophthalmopathy. Specimen: blood. The chain combines TRBV4-1 with TRBJ1-4; no firm D call. The CDR3 loop is CASSQTEGEKLFF. In DNA form, the CDR3 reads TGCGCCAGCAGCCAAACCGAAGGGGAAAAACTGTTTTTT.